The 13 T cell receptor beta chains in this list originate from one sample, sequenced in a study of metastatic and nonmetastatic thyroid tumors. TCRdb re-called clones from the PCR reads using MiXCR. In the table there are tens of thousands of clones, approximately 12% of which are singletons. All patients reached thyroid surgery having received no treatment beforehand. What was sequenced was tumor tissue. The origin of the receptors is a female donor with papillary thyroid cancer or a benign thyroid nodule (not recorded which). Some clones in this sample may be carry-over from other donors' samples.

This clone was recorded at least ten times. This rearrangement joins TRBV5-1 to TRBJ1-2; D is undetermined. The germline V and J ends were trimmed by 0 bases and 4 bases, with 22 bases remaining between them. This CDR3 is built from 18 residues. The germline gives CDR1 SGHRS, CDR2 YFSETQ. The CDR3 sequence is CASSLAPPKAGGFYGYTF. CDR3 sequence (DNA): TGCGCCAGCAGCTTGGCACCCCCCAAGGCCGGAGGCTTCTATGGCTACACCTTC.

Regarding this clone: This sequence may be a read error, since a much larger clone differs from it by one base. The identical CDR3 is also encoded by other nucleotide sequences in the sample. The chain carries TRBV18 and TRBJ1-1, with D possibly being TRBD1 (5 bases). The V gene lost 2 bases and the J gene lost 5 bases, with 15 bases spanning the gap. The CDR3 extends over 15 amino acids. Germline CDR1 is KGHSH and CDR2 is LQKENI. The chain's CDR3 is CASSPFPGQGTEAFF. Written as DNA, the CDR3 is TGTGCCAGCTCACCATTCCCGGGGCAGGGAACTGAAGCTTTCTTT.

This clone was seen ten or more times. The chain carries TRBV28 and TRBJ2-1, with 11 bases that match TRBD2. Germline CDR1 is MDHEN and CDR2 is SYDVKM. The CDR3 has 19 amino acids. V trimming: 1 base; J trimming: 4 bases; junction bases outside the gene matches: 12. The CDR3 protein is CASSLSIDLAGGPYNEQFF. The CDR3 DNA sequence: TGTGCCAGCAGTTTATCTATAGACTTAGCGGGAGGGCCTTACAATGAGCAGTTCTTC.

This clone was observed many times. The genes are TRBV6-2 or TRBV6-3 and TRBJ2-7, with 10 bases that match TRBD2. J lost 4 bases, V lost 0 bases, and 6 bases had no gene match. In germline, CDR1 is MNHEY, CDR2 SVGEGT. The CDR3 is 16 amino acids. Here the CDR3 DNA reads TGTGCCAGCAGTTACTCCGCGAGGACTAGCGGTTACGAGCAGTACTTC. It codes for CASSYSARTSGYEQYF.

The chain couples TRBV15 to TRBJ2-7; D is undetermined. This CDR3 has 13 residues. Per the germline V gene, CDR1 is LNHNV and CDR2 is YYDKDF (reference sequence). V lost 0 bases, J lost 9 bases, and 12 bases lay in between. CDR3 sequence (DNA): TGTGCCACCAGCAGAGATCATGACGGCGCGCAGTACTTC. This gives the protein CATSRDHDGAQYF.

This clone showed up many times. V is TRBV6-2 or TRBV6-3 and J is TRBJ2-7, with 9 bases fitting TRBD1. The CDR3 is 17 amino acids. CDR1 and CDR2 from the germline V gene are MNHEY and SVGEGT. V was pared by 2 bases and J by 2 bases, with 10 bases of the junction left unmatched. The CDR3 region has the DNA TGTGCCAGCAGTTACGCCGGACAGGGGATTGCGGCCTACGAGCAGTACTTC. Encoded protein: CASSYAGQGIAAYEQYF.

This clone was observed at least ten times. The V and J genes are TRBV30 and TRBJ2-2, with D hard to call. The CDR3 loop spans 14 amino acids. Germline V CDR1 and CDR2: GTSNPN, SVGIG (reference sequence). V was trimmed by 0 bases and J by 4 bases, leaving 9 bases between them. CDR3 protein: CAWSVTGLTGELFF. CDR3 sequence (DNA): TGTGCCTGGAGTGTAACCGGGCTCACCGGGGAGCTGTTTTTT.

Ten or more counts support this clone. The chain carries TRBV6-1 and TRBJ1-5; D not resolved. Germline CDR1 and CDR2: MNHNS and SASEGT. There are 15 residues in the CDR3. Trimming took off 6 bases at V and 8 bases at J, with 20 bases between the two ends. CDR3 region: CASSTLRGDGEPQHF. Here the CDR3 DNA reads TGTGCCAGCAGCACCCTCCGGGGAGACGGTGAGCCCCAGCATTTT.

Turning to this clone: A junction end diverges from the germline sequence, so it may reflect a read error. The rearrangement uses TRBV5-1 and TRBJ1-1; D is uncertain. The CDR3 spans 12 residues. Germline-derived CDR1 and CDR2 are SGHRS and YFSETQ. The CDR3, as DNA: TGCGCCAGCGGAGACGTGGGCGCTGAAGATTTATTT. Translation gives CASGDVGAEDLF.

This clone showed up just a few times. This may be a read error: a much more frequent sequence differs by one nucleotide. The chain has TRBV6-1 and TRBJ1-1; D not certain. V lost 5 bases and J 1 base, leaving 11 bases between the germline ends. The length of the CDR3 is 14 residues. Germline-derived CDR1 and CDR2 are MNHNS and SASEGT. CDR3 protein: CASSCGRTNTEAFF. CDR3 bases: TGTGCCAGCAGTTGCGGCAGGACGAACACTGAAGCTTTCTTT.

This clone came up many times. In nucleotides, the CDR3 is TGTGCCAGCAGCGGACGACTAGCGAGCGATGAGCAGTTCTTC. Translating gives CASSGRLASDEQFF. This chain uses TRBV7-8 with TRBJ2-1; 8 positions match TRBD2. The CDR3 spans 14 residues. V gave up 5 bases and J gave up 8 bases; unmatched junction bases: 8. Germline lookup yields CDR1 SGHVS and CDR2 FQNEAQ.

In its sample, this clone was seen many times. CDR3: CSARATEAFF. The CDR3 DNA reads TGCAGTGCTAGAGCCACTGAAGCTTTCTTT. V usage is TRBV20-1 and J usage is TRBJ1-1; D unclear. The CDR3 spans 10 residues. Trimming shortened V by 1 base and J by 4 bases, and 1 base separated the two germline ends. Per the germline V gene, CDR1 is DFQATT and CDR2 is SNEGSKA (reference sequence).

In this sample, this clone turned up a few times. A read error is possible here, since a much larger clone lies one base away. The rearrangement uses TRBV27 and TRBJ2-3; no clear D gene. V was trimmed by 2 bases and J by 0 bases, leaving 9 bases between them. CDR1 and CDR2 (germline): MNHEY, SMNVEV (reference sequence). This CDR3 contains 15 residues. The CDR3 DNA reads TGTGCCAGCAGTTTAAAGGCGGCTAGCACAGATACGCAGTATTTT. Residues: CASSLKAASTDTQYF.